This T cell receptor (beta chain) was sequenced for a study of T cells in Graves' hyperthyroidism and ophthalmopathy. This clonotype was counted ten times or more. Antigen: not known. Amplification yielded TCR beta CDR3 regions, with RNA transcripts as the source. When the TCR CDR3 underwent first-round RT-PCR, the HTBI primer set was used. TCRdb reprocessed the multiplex PCR reads with MiXCR, giving one entry per CDR3 protein. The table has about 550,000 distinct CDR3 sequences, less than 25% seen once. Overall study findings and caveats: Most thyroid clonotypes with frequency above 0.001 were detected in blood. The model identified upcoming ophthalmopathy a median roughly 6 months ahead of onset.

This CDR3 has 15 residues. V trimming: 1 base; J trimming: 7 bases; junction bases outside the gene matches: 8. The germline gives CDR1 MRHNA, CDR2 SNTAGT. J is TRBJ2-7 and V is TRBV6-4, with 9 bases lining up with TRBD1. The sequenced sample was blood. The receptor's source is a man younger than 30 with Graves' hyperthyroidism. CDR3 protein: CASSDLEDRGREQYF. The CDR3 DNA is TGTGCCAGCAGTGACTTAGAGGACAGGGGTCGAGAGCAGTACTTC.